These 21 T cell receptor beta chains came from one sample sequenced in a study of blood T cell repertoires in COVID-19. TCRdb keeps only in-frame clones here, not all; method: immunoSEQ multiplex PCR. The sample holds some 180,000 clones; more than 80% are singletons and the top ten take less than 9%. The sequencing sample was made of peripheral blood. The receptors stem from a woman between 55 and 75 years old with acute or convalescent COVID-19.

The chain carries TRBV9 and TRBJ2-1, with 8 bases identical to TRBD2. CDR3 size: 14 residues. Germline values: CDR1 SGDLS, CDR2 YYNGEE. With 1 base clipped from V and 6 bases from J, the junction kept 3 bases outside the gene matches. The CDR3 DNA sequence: TGTGCCAGCAGCGTAACAGCGGGAGCCAATGAGCAGTTCTTC. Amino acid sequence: CASSVTAGANEQFF.

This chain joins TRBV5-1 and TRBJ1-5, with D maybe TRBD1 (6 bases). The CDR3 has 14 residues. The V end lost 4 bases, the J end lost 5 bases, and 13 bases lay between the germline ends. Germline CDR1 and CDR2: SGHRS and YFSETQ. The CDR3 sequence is CASSPTGSDQPQHF. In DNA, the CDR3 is TGCGCCAGCAGCCCCACAGGGTCGGATCAGCCCCAGCATTTT. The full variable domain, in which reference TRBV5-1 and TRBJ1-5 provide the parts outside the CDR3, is KAGVTQTPRYLIKTRGQQVTLSCSPISGHRSVSWYQQTPGQGLQFLFEYFSETQRNKGNFPGRFSGRQFSNSRSEMNVSTLELGDSALYLCASSPTGSDQPQHFGDGTRLSIL.

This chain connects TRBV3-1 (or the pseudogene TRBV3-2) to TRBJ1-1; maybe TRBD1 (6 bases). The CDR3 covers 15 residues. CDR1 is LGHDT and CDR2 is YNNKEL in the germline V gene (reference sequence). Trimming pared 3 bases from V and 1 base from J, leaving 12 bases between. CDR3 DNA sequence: TGTGCCAGCAGCCACGTGACCAGGGGGAACACTGAAGCTTTCTTT. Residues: CASSHVTRGNTEAFF.

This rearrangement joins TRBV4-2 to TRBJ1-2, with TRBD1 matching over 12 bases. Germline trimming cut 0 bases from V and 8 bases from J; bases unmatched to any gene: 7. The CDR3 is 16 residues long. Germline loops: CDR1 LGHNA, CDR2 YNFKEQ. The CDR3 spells CASSQDAGQGARGYTF. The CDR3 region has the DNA TGTGCCAGCAGCCAAGATGCGGGACAGGGGGCGCGAGGCTACACCTTC.

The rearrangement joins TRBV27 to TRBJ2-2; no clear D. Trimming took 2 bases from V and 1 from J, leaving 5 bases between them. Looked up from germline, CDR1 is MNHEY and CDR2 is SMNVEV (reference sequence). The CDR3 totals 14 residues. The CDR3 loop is CASSLQVNTGELFF. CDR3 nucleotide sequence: TGTGCCAGCAGTTTACAGGTGAACACCGGGGAGCTGTTTTTT.

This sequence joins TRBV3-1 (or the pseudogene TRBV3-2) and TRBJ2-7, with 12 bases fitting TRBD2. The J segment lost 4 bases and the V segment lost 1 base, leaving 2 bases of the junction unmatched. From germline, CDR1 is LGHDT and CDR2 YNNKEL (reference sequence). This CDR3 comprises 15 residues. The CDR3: CASSQGLAGVYEQYF. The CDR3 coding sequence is TGTGCCAGCAGCCAAGGACTAGCGGGAGTTTACGAGCAGTACTTC.

The CDR3 nucleotides are TGCGCCAGCAGTCTTGGACAAAGCTCTGGAAACACCATATATTTT. Translation: CASSLGQSSGNTIYF. The rearrangement joins TRBV5-1 to TRBJ1-3; perhaps TRBD1 as D (5 bases). Germline V CDR1 and CDR2: SGHRS, YFSETQ. V was pared by 5 bases and J by 0 bases, with 12 bases between. The CDR3 covers 15 residues.

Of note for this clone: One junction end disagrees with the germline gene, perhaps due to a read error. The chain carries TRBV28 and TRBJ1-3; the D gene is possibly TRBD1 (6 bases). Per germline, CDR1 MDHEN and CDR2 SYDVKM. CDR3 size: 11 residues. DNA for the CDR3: TGTGCCAGCAGTACGAAGACAGGCTACAATTTT. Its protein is CASSTKTGYNF.

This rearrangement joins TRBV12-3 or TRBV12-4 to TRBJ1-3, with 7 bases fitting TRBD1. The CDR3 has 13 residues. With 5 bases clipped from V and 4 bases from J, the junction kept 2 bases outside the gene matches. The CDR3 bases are TGTGCCAGCAGTCCAGGGGGGGGAAACACCATATATTTT. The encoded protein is CASSPGGGNTIYF.

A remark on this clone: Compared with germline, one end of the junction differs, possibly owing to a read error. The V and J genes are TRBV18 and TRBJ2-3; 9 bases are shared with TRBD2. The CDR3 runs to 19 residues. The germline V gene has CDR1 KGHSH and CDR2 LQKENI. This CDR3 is CASSSPLGVIAGEGDTQYF. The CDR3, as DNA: TGTGCCAGCTCATCACCTCTGGGGGTTATAGCGGGAGAAGGGGATACGCAGTATTTT. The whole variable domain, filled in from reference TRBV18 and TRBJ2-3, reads NAGVMQNPRHLVRRRGQEARLRCSPMKGHSHVYWYRQLPEEGLKFMVYLQKENIIDESGMPKERFSAEFPKEGPSILRIQQVVRGDSAAYFCASSSPLGVIAGEGDTQYFGPGTRLTVL.

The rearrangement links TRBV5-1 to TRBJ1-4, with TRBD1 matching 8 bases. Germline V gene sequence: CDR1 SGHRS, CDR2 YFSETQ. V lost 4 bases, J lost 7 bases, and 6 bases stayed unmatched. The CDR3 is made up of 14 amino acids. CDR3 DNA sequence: TGCGCCAGCAGCGAGACAGGGGTCAGTGAAAAACTGTTTTTT. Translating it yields CASSETGVSEKLFF.

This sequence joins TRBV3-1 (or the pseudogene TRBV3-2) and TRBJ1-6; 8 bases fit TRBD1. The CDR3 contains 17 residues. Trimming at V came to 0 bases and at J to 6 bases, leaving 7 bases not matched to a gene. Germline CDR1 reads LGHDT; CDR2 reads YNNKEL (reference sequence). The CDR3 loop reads CASSQDRGRGLNSPLHF. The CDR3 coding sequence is TGTGCCAGCAGCCAAGATCGGGGCAGGGGGCTTAATTCACCCCTCCACTTT.

The CDR3 protein is CASSTRLLAGAGDTQYF. The CDR3 nucleotides read TGTGCCAGCAGCACCCGGCTACTAGCGGGAGCGGGGGATACGCAGTATTTT. V and J are TRBV28 and TRBJ2-3, with 11 bases that match TRBD2. This CDR3 has 17 amino acids. V lost 6 bases to trimming and J lost 6 bases; unmatched junction nucleotides: 14. In germline, CDR1 is MDHEN, CDR2 SYDVKM.

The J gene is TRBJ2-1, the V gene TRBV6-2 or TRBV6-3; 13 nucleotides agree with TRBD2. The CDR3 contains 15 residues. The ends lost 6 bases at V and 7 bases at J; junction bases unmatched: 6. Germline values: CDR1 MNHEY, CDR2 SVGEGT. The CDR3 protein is CASSRLAGGQNEQFF. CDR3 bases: TGTGCCAGCAGCCGACTAGCGGGAGGTCAGAATGAGCAGTTCTTC.

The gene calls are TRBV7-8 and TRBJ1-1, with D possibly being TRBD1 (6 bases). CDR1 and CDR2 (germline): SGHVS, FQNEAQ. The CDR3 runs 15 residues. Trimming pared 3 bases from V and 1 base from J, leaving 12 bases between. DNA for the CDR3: TGTGCCAGCAGCTTTGCCGGGACATCGAACACTGAAGCTTTCTTT. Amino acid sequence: CASSFAGTSNTEAFF.

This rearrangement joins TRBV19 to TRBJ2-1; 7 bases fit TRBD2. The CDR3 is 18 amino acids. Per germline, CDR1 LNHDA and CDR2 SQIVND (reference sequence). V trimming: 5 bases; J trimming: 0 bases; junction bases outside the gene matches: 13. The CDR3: CASSSTSFSSSSYNEQFF. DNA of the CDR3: TGTGCCAGTAGTTCGACTAGCTTCTCGTCTTCCTCCTACAATGAGCAGTTCTTC.

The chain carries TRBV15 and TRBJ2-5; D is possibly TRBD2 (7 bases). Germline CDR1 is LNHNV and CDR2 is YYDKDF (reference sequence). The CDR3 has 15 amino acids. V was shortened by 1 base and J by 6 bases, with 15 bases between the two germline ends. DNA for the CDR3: TGTGCCACCAGCAGAGTCGGGGGGCAGCGAAAGACCCAGTACTTC. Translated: CATSRVGGQRKTQYF.

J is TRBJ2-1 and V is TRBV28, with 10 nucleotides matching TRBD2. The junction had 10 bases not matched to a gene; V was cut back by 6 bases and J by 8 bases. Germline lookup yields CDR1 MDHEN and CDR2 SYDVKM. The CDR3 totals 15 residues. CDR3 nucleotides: TGTGCCAGCAGATCGAGCGGGAGGGGGGTCGATGAGCAGTTCTTC. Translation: CASRSSGRGVDEQFF.

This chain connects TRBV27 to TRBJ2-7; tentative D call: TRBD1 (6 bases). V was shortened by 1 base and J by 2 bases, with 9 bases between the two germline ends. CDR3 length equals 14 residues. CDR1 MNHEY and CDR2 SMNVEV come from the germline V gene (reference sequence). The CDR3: CASSLWGPPYEQYF. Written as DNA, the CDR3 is TGTGCCAGCAGTTTATGGGGGCCTCCCTACGAGCAGTACTTC.

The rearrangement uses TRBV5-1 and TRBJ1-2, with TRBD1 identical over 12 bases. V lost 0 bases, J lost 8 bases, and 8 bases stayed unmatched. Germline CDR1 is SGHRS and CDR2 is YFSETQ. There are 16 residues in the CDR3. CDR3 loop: CASSLETGTGGQGYTF. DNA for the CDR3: TGCGCCAGCAGCTTGGAGACCGGGACAGGGGGCCAGGGCTACACCTTC.

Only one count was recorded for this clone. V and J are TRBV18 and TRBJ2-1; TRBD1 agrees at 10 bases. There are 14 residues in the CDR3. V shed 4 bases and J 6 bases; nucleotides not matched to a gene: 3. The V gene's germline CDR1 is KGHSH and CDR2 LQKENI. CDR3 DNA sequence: TGTGCCAGCTCACGGGACAGGGGATCCAATGAGCAGTTCTTC. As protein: CASSRDRGSNEQFF.